Listed below are T cell receptor beta chains from one sample, sequenced in a study of blood T cell repertoires in COVID-19. Some clones are missing from TCRdb's copy, which holds only in-frame ones; the method was immunoSEQ multiplex PCR. The sample holds around 170,000 clones, about 88% seen once. Sequenced input: peripheral blood. The receptors derive from a man in his sixties with COVID-19, enrolled during active disease. Both conserved end residues are part of each CDR3. The order of the fields is J gene, CDR3 length, clone size, V gene, D gene, CDR3 protein, CDR3 DNA. D genes are given only for firm matches. The size of a clone is reported for some rows only, either as once, few or many, or as a class for expanded clones.

J gene: TRBJ2-7; CDR3 length: 14; clone size: few; V gene: TRBV29-1; D gene: -; CDR3 protein: CSVGQSPFSYEQYF; CDR3 DNA: TGCAGCGTTGGACAGAGCCCCTTCTCCTACGAGCAGTACTTC
J gene: TRBJ1-5; CDR3 length: 13; clone size: -; V gene: TRBV30; D gene: -; CDR3 protein: CAWSAIQNQPQHF; CDR3 DNA: TGTGCCTGGAGTGCAATCCAGAATCAGCCCCAGCATTTT
J gene: TRBJ1-1; CDR3 length: 14; clone size: -; V gene: TRBV6-2/TRBV6-3; D gene: -; CDR3 protein: CASSYGGVWTEAFF; CDR3 DNA: TGTGCCAGCAGTTACGGCGGGGTATGGACTGAAGCTTTCTTT
J gene: TRBJ2-1; CDR3 length: 15; clone size: -; V gene: TRBV10-3; D gene: TRBD2; CDR3 protein: CAISESTSGKNEQFF; CDR3 DNA: TGTGCCATCAGTGAGTCAACTAGCGGGAAAAATGAGCAGTTCTTC
J gene: TRBJ1-5; CDR3 length: 15; clone size: once; V gene: TRBV18; D gene: TRBD1; CDR3 protein: CASSPPPGQGTPQHF; CDR3 DNA: TGTGCCAGCTCACCACCCCCGGGACAGGGAACGCCCCAGCATTTT
J gene: TRBJ1-2; CDR3 length: 13; clone size: -; V gene: TRBV28; D gene: -; CDR3 protein: CASSLQAYYGYTF; CDR3 DNA: TGTGCCAGCAGCCTACAGGCCTACTATGGCTACACCTTC
J gene: TRBJ1-3; CDR3 length: 16; clone size: -; V gene: TRBV18; D gene: TRBD1; CDR3 protein: CASSPLQGGSGNTIYF; CDR3 DNA: TGTGCCAGCTCACCTCTACAGGGGGGCTCTGGAAACACCATATATTTT
J gene: TRBJ2-7; CDR3 length: 14; clone size: -; V gene: TRBV5-4; D gene: -; CDR3 protein: CATRESMNSYEQYF; CDR3 DNA: TGTGCCACCAGGGAGTCGATGAACTCCTACGAGCAGTACTTC
J gene: TRBJ1-6; CDR3 length: 17; clone size: -; V gene: TRBV19; D gene: TRBD1; CDR3 protein: CASSPGGLTGDGSPLHF; CDR3 DNA: TGTGCCAGTAGCCCAGGGGGTTTAACAGGGGACGGATCACCCCTCCACTTT
J gene: TRBJ2-5; CDR3 length: 17; clone size: once; V gene: TRBV14; D gene: TRBD2; CDR3 protein: CASSQDERLAGAETQYF; CDR3 DNA: TGTGCCAGCAGCCAAGATGAGCGACTAGCGGGAGCAGAGACCCAGTACTTC
J gene: TRBJ1-2; CDR3 length: 14; clone size: -; V gene: TRBV27; D gene: -; CDR3 protein: CASRADRVNYGYTF; CDR3 DNA: TGTGCCAGCAGGGCAGATCGGGTTAACTATGGCTACACCTTC
J gene: TRBJ1-5; CDR3 length: 13; clone size: -; V gene: TRBV7-3; D gene: -; CDR3 protein: CASSSWGGQPQHF; CDR3 DNA: TGTGCCAGCAGCTCTTGGGGCGGTCAGCCCCAGCATTTT
J gene: TRBJ2-3; CDR3 length: 15; clone size: -; V gene: TRBV5-6; D gene: TRBD1; CDR3 protein: CASSPDRGLTDTQYF; CDR3 DNA: TGTGCCAGCAGCCCAGACAGGGGGCTTACAGATACGCAGTATTTT
J gene: TRBJ2-4; CDR3 length: 14; clone size: once; V gene: TRBV5-4; D gene: -; CDR3 protein: CASSLASARNIQYF; CDR3 DNA: TGTGCCAGCAGCTTGGCGTCAGCGAGAAACATTCAGTACTTC
J gene: TRBJ2-1; CDR3 length: 12; clone size: -; V gene: TRBV11-2; D gene: -; CDR3 protein: CASSSQRRKQFF; CDR3 DNA: TGTGCCAGCAGCTCTCAGCGGCGGAAGCAGTTCTTC
J gene: TRBJ1-5; CDR3 length: 16; clone size: -; V gene: TRBV7-2; D gene: -; CDR3 protein: CASSAPGVTANQPQHF; CDR3 DNA: TGTGCCAGCAGCGCTCCCGGGGTTACGGCCAATCAGCCCCAGCATTTT
J gene: TRBJ1-6; CDR3 length: 14; clone size: -; V gene: TRBV5-5; D gene: TRBD1; CDR3 protein: CASSSGQGNSPLHF; CDR3 DNA: TGTGCCAGCAGCTCGGGACAGGGGAATTCACCCCTCCACTTT
J gene: TRBJ2-5; CDR3 length: 15; clone size: -; V gene: TRBV19; D gene: TRBD1; CDR3 protein: CASRTTGTAQETQYF; CDR3 DNA: TGTGCCAGTAGAACTACCGGGACAGCCCAAGAGACCCAGTACTTC
J gene: TRBJ2-6; CDR3 length: 14; clone size: -; V gene: TRBV9; D gene: -; CDR3 protein: CASSFTSGANVLTF; CDR3 DNA: TGTGCCAGCAGCTTTACATCTGGGGCCAACGTCCTGACTTTC
J gene: TRBJ2-3; CDR3 length: 15; clone size: -; V gene: TRBV19; D gene: -; CDR3 protein: CASSLARLSTDTQYF; CDR3 DNA: TGTGCCAGTAGCCTCGCACGACTAAGCACAGATACGCAGTATTTT
J gene: TRBJ1-6; CDR3 length: 16; clone size: -; V gene: TRBV5-1; D gene: -; CDR3 protein: CASSLDGRRANSPLHF; CDR3 DNA: TGCGCCAGCAGCTTGGACGGTCGCAGGGCCAATTCACCCCTCCACTTT
J gene: TRBJ1-2; CDR3 length: 13; clone size: -; V gene: TRBV3-1/TRBV3-2; D gene: TRBD1; CDR3 protein: CASRLQGARGYTF; CDR3 DNA: TGTGCCAGCAGACTTCAGGGGGCGCGGGGCTACACCTTC
J gene: TRBJ2-5; CDR3 length: 15; clone size: -; V gene: TRBV27; D gene: TRBD1; CDR3 protein: CASSRRQGGKETQYF; CDR3 DNA: TGTGCCAGCAGCCGTAGACAGGGGGGAAAAGAGACCCAGTACTTC
J gene: TRBJ2-7; CDR3 length: 16; clone size: -; V gene: TRBV6-6; D gene: TRBD2; CDR3 protein: CASSYLTGGSTWEQYF; CDR3 DNA: TGTGCCAGCAGTTACCTGACGGGCGGGAGTACTTGGGAGCAGTACTTC